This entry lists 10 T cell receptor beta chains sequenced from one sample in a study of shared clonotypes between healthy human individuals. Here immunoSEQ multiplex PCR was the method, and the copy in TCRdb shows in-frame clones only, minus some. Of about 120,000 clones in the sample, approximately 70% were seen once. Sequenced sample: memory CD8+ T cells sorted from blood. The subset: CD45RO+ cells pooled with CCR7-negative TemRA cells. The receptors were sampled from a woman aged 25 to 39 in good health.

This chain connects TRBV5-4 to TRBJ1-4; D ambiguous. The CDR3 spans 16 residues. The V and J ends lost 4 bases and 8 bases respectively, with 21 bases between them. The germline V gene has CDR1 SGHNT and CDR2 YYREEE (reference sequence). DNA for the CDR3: TGTGCCAGCAGCCGTCGGAGTCTAGCGGCGGCGGAAAAACTGTTTTTT. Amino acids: CASSRRSLAAAEKLFF.

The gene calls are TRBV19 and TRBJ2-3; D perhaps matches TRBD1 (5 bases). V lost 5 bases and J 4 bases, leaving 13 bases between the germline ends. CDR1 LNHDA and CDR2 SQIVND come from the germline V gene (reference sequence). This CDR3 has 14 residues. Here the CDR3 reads CASSYRQGADTQYF. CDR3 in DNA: TGTGCCAGTAGTTACCGGCAGGGTGCAGATACGCAGTATTTT.

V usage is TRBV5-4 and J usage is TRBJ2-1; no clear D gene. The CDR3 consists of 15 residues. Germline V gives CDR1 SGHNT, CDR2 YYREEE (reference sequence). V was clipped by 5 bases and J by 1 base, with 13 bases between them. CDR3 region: CASSAGSISYNEQFF. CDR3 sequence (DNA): TGTGCCAGCAGTGCCGGCTCTATATCCTACAATGAGCAGTTCTTC.

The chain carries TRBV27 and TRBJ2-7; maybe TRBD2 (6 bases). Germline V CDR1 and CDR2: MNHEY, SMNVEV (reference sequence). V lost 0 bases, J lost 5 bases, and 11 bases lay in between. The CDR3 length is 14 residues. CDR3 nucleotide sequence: TGTGCCAGCAGTTTATCGATCGCTAGCGACGAGCAGTACTTC. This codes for CASSLSIASDEQYF.

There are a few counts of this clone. Here the CDR3 DNA reads TGTGCCAGCAGTTTGAGGGCAGGGGGTGTACGGATTGAAAAACTGTTTTTT. Translation gives CASSLRAGGVRIEKLFF. The chain joins TRBV27 to TRBJ1-4; 7 nucleotides align to TRBD1. The V gene end was trimmed by 3 bases and the J gene end by 7 bases; junction bases not matched to a gene: 14. The CDR3 has 17 residues. CDR1 and CDR2 from the germline V gene are MNHEY and SMNVEV (reference sequence).

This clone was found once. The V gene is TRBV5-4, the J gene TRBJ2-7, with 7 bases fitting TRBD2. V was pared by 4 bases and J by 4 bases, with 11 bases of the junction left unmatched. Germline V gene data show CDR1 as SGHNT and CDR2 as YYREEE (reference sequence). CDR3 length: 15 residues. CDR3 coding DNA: TGTGCCAGCAGCCAGTTAGCGGGCCGGGGTTACGAGCAGTACTTC. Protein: CASSQLAGRGYEQYF.

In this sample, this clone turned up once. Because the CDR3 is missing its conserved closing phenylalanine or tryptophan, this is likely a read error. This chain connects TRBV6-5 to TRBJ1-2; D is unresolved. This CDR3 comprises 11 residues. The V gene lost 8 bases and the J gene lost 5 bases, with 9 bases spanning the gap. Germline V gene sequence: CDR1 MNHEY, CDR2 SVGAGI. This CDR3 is CASPGPYGYTL. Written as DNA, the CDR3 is TGTGCCAGCCCAGGTCCTTATGGCTACACCCTC.

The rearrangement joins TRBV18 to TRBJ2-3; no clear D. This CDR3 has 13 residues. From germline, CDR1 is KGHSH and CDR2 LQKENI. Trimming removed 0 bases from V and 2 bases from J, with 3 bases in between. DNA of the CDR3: TGTGCCAGCTCACCACCTCACACAGATACGCAGTATTTT. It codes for CASSPPHTDTQYF.

The CDR3 loop reads CASSSQGAGNTIYF. DNA for the CDR3: TGTGCCAGCTCATCACAGGGGGCTGGAAACACCATATATTTT. This chain joins TRBV18 and TRBJ1-3; 8 bases are shared with TRBD1. The CDR3 is made up of 14 amino acids. Germline CDR1 and CDR2: KGHSH and LQKENI. V lost 5 bases and J lost 2; bases outside the gene matches: 2.

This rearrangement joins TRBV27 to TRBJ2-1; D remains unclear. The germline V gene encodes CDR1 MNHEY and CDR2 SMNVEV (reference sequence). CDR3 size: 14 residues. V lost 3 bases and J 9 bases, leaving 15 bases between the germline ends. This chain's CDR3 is CASSFGKLGFEQFF. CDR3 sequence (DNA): TGTGCCAGCAGTTTTGGGAAGTTAGGGTTTGAGCAGTTCTTC.